The present T cell receptor beta chain was sequenced within a study of cytomegalovirus exposure and HLA in healthy donors. Study outcomes and limitations: Confirmation in vitro established that a few CMV-associated chains were specific for CMV antigens. Among TCR beta chains, those listed as cytomegalovirus-associated numbered fewer than 200. That first-cohort TCR clusters tended to co-occur in the approximately 120 validation repertoires was found in a later analysis.

Only in-frame clones appear in the TCRdb table, and some are missing; sequencing was by immunoSEQ multiplex PCR. In the table there are around 230,000 clones, approximately 83% of which are singletons. Of note for this clone: Its antigen is undetermined.

The CDR3 is made up of 16 amino acids. Trimming took 1 base from V and 7 from J; bases not matched to a gene: 9. The V gene's germline CDR1 is MGHRA and CDR2 YSYEKL. Sequencing used PBMCs. The receptor was derived from a young woman in good health and CMV-seropositive. This chain joins TRBV4-1 and TRBJ1-4; 7 nucleotides agree with TRBD1. CDR3 sequence (DNA): TGCGCCAGCAGCCAAGTTTTTATGGGACAGTCTGAAAAACTGTTTTTT. This translates into CASSQVFMGQSEKLFF.